A selection of T cell receptor beta chains follows, all from one sample in a study of T cell repertoires in ileal Crohn's disease. Clones were read by immunoSEQ multiplex PCR, and TCRdb kept only the in-frame ones, dropping some. Here the sample spans about 8,000 clones, 65% to 90% being singletons. Sequenced input: ileal tissue. The receptors were gathered from an adult with Crohn's disease. CDR3s include the opening cysteine and the closing phenylalanine or tryptophan. The D gene is left open where the match is weak. Not all rows give a size; the values are once, few, many and, for expanded clones, a class.

length,size,D,J,V,CDR3,DNA
14,-,-,TRBJ1-2,TRBV6-6,CASSYSGGVEGYTF,TGTGCCAGCAGTTACTCTGGCGGGGTGGAGGGCTACACCTTC
15,-,-,TRBJ2-7,TRBV18,CASSPLGRVSYEQYF,TGTGCCAGCTCACCATTAGGCAGGGTCTCCTACGAGCAGTACTTC
19,-,TRBD2,TRBJ2-1,TRBV27,CASSFYKTSGRGHYNEQFF,TGTGCCAGCAGTTTTTATAAAACTAGCGGGAGGGGACACTACAATGAGCAGTTCTTC
14,few,TRBD1,TRBJ1-2,TRBV15,CATSIDREGYGYTF,TGTGCCACCAGCATAGACAGGGAGGGGTATGGCTACACCTTC
15,-,TRBD1,TRBJ1-4,TRBV10-3,CAISSSQGAREKLFF,TGTGCCATCAGCTCTTCACAGGGGGCGCGGGAAAAACTGTTTTTT
16,-,TRBD1,TRBJ2-7,TRBV28,CASSLGRDRSGYEQYF,TGTGCCAGCAGTTTAGGGCGGGACAGGTCAGGCTACGAGCAGTACTTC
13,-,-,TRBJ1-4,TRBV6-5,CASRPGQIEKLFF,TGTGCCAGCAGACCGGGCCAGATTGAAAAACTGTTTTTT
14,-,TRBD2,TRBJ2-1,TRBV5-1,CASSTGLAAFEQFF,TGCGCCAGCAGCACCGGACTAGCGGCCTTTGAGCAGTTCTTC
16,-,-,TRBJ1-5,TRBV28,CASTPLAHSSNQPQHF,TGTGCCAGCACCCCCCTCGCGCATAGCAGCAATCAGCCCCAGCATTTT
14,-,-,TRBJ2-1,TRBV5-5,CASSLAGHLMWQFF,TGTGCCAGCAGCTTGGCGGGACATTTAATGTGGCAGTTCTTC
15,-,-,TRBJ1-4,TRBV28,CASSLFRGTLEKLFF,TGTGCCAGCAGTTTATTCCGGGGGACGTTGGAAAAACTGTTTTTT
15,-,TRBD2,TRBJ2-3,TRBV7-2,CASSPSGRNTDTQYF,TGTGCCAGCAGCCCTAGCGGGAGGAACACAGATACGCAGTATTTT
14,-,TRBD2,TRBJ2-4,TRBV28,CASKSGGRENIQYF,TGTGCCAGCAAAAGCGGGGGGCGTGAAAACATTCAGTACTTC
14,-,-,TRBJ2-5,TRBV28,CASSQTRTGETQYF,TGTGCCAGCAGTCAGACACGGACCGGGGAGACCCAGTACTTC
12,-,-,TRBJ2-7,TRBV6-6,CASSYGLHEQYF,TGTGCCAGCAGTTACGGGCTTCATGAGCAGTACTTC
15,-,-,TRBJ1-5,TRBV19,CASSPLLGGGQPQHF,TGTGCCAGTAGTCCCCTTCTAGGGGGAGGGCAGCCCCAGCATTTT
14,-,-,TRBJ2-2,TRBV6-1,CASSWQGDTGELFF,TGTGCCAGCAGTTGGCAGGGTGACACCGGGGAGCTGTTTTTT
18,few,TRBD2,TRBJ2-1,TRBV10-1,CASRGTSGRGGLYNEQFF,TGCGCCAGCAGGGGCACTAGCGGGAGGGGGGGCTTATACAATGAGCAGTTCTTC
15,-,TRBD1,TRBJ1-3,TRBV14,CASSHNRDSRDTIYF,TGTGCCAGCAGCCACAACAGGGACAGTCGGGACACCATATATTTT
16,once,TRBD1,TRBJ1-1,TRBV18,CASSHDRGRLNTEAFF,TGTGCCAGCTCACACGACAGGGGCCGCCTGAACACTGAAGCTTTCTTT
13,few,-,TRBJ1-2,TRBV5-1,CASSLAGGGGYTF,TGCGCCAGCAGCTTGGCCGGGGGAGGTGGCTACACCTTC
13,once,-,TRBJ1-1,TRBV11-2,CASSLAPWTEAFF,TGTGCCAGCAGCTTAGCCCCGTGGACAGAAGCTTTCTTT
15,-,-,TRBJ1-4,TRBV27,CASSNWGGANEKLFF,TGTGCCAGCTCCAACTGGGGGGGAGCTAATGAAAAACTGTTTTTT
13,-,-,TRBJ1-4,TRBV7-8,CASSVRGLEKLFF,TGTGCCAGCAGCGTCCGGGGGCTCGAAAAACTGTTTTTT
15,-,TRBD2,TRBJ2-1,TRBV6-4,CASSDQAGGMNEQFF,TGTGCCAGCAGTGACCAAGCGGGAGGTATGAATGAGCAGTTCTTC
18,-,-,TRBJ2-7,TRBV21-1,CASRPNYRQDCYPYEQYF,TGTGCCAGCAGACCCAACTATAGACAGGACTGTTACCCCTACGAGCAGTACTTC
14,-,-,TRBJ2-3,TRBV30,CAWSVLGVADTQYF,TGTGCCTGGAGTGTACTGGGGGTAGCAGATACGCAGTATTTT
13,-,-,TRBJ1-1,TRBV7-9,CASSLLGGTEAFF,TGTGCCAGCAGCTTATTAGGTGGCACTGAAGCTTTCTTT
13,-,TRBD2,TRBJ2-3,TRBV7-3,CASSPSGLAVPYF,TGTGCCAGCAGCCCATCGGGACTAGCGGTTCCGTATTTT
15,-,TRBD2,TRBJ2-1,TRBV6-4,CASSPSGGANNEQFF,TGTGCCAGCAGCCCTTCGGGGGGGGCGAACAATGAGCAGTTCTTC
14,-,TRBD1,TRBJ1-1,TRBV6-1,CASRIQGESTEAFF,TGTGCCAGCAGGATACAGGGGGAATCCACTGAAGCTTTCTTT
14,-,-,TRBJ1-5,TRBV28,CASALDSGIQPQHF,TGTGCCAGCGCCCTGGACTCTGGAATTCAGCCCCAGCATTTT
12,-,TRBD1,TRBJ1-1,TRBV11-2,CASSPQGSEAFF,TGTGCCAGCAGCCCACAGGGGTCTGAAGCTTTCTTT
14,once,TRBD1,TRBJ1-5,TRBV28,CATEPTGGRQPQHF,TGTGCCACCGAGCCTACAGGGGGACGGCAGCCCCAGCATTTT
15,-,-,TRBJ2-1,TRBV4-1,CASSHRESSYNEQFF,TGCGCCAGCAGCCACAGGGAAAGCTCCTACAATGAGCAGTTCTTC
15,-,-,TRBJ1-4,TRBV18,CASSPTDATNEKLFF,TGTGCCAGCTCACCCACGGACGCAACTAATGAAAAACTGTTTTTT
14,-,TRBD1,TRBJ2-7,TRBV5-1,CASSLSQGSYEQYF,TGCGCCAGCAGCTTATCACAGGGGAGTTACGAGCAGTACTTC
17,-,TRBD2,TRBJ2-6,TRBV6-4,CASSDGTGGSGANVLTF,TGTGCCAGCAGTGATGGGACGGGGGGTTCTGGGGCCAACGTCCTGACTTTC
13,-,TRBD1,TRBJ2-5,TRBV5-1,CASSSDRVETQYF,TGCGCCAGCAGCTCCGACAGGGTTGAGACCCAGTACTTC
15,-,-,TRBJ2-7,TRBV10-1,CASSDILDSTYEQYF,TGCGCCAGCAGCGATATCCTGGACTCTACCTACGAGCAGTACTTC
15,-,-,TRBJ1-1,TRBV9,CASSVGQQMNTEAFF,TGTGCCAGCAGCGTAGGTCAGCAAATGAACACTGAAGCTTTCTTT
13,-,-,TRBJ1-2,TRBV5-6,CASSFLVGGGYTF,TGTGCCAGCAGCTTTTTGGTGGGGGGTGGCTACACCTTC
12,-,-,TRBJ1-2,TRBV27,CASKGQNYGYTF,TGTGCCAGCAAAGGGCAGAACTATGGCTACACCTTC
15,-,TRBD1,TRBJ1-6,TRBV19,CASGTDHWGNSPLHF,TGTGCCAGTGGGACAGACCATTGGGGCAATTCACCCCTCCACTTT
14,-,-,TRBJ2-2,TRBV6-5,CASSLVGEAGELFF,TGTGCCAGCAGTTTGGTGGGGGAAGCCGGGGAGCTGTTTTTT
16,few,TRBD2,TRBJ2-5,TRBV7-3,CASSLSGGRAPETQYF,TGTGCCAGCAGCTTAAGCGGCGGGAGGGCCCCAGAGACCCAGTACTTC